This T cell receptor beta chain is from a study of shared clonotypes between healthy human individuals. Study conclusions and caveats: A handful of donors held about 5% of naive CD4 clonotypes in common.

In regard to this clone: Antigen specificity is unknown. The identical CDR3 is also encoded by other nucleotide sequences in the sample.

In the source study's methods: As immunoSEQ supplied junction-only sequences (without quality scores), filtering differed. The table came from immunoSEQ multiplex PCR; TCRdb's copy has only in-frame clones and leaves some out. The D gene and trimming were derived from the DNA, and the V and J assignments and clone size from that table. The data hold about 380,000 clones, with roughly 96% observed a single time. The CDR3 sequence is 13 residues long. Germline CDR1 is SGHTA and CDR2 is FQGTGA. Trimming pared 8 bases from V and 1 base from J, leaving 10 bases between. The receptor was isolated from a young man in good health. This chain joins TRBV7-3 and TRBJ2-3; D not resolved. The specimen sequenced was memory CD8+ T cells sorted from blood. Subset of the sample: CD45RO+ cells pooled with CCR7-negative TemRA cells. The CDR3 loop reads CASSLTGTDTQYF. Here the CDR3 DNA reads TGTGCCAGCTCTTTGACGGGCACAGATACGCAGTATTTT.